These 29 T cell receptor beta chains originate from one sample sequenced in a study of cytomegalovirus exposure and HLA in healthy donors. Primers for the PCR totalled 60 Vbeta and 13 Jbeta. TCRdb keeps only in-frame clones here, not all; method: immunoSEQ multiplex PCR. The sample has about 150,000 clones; roughly 70% are singletons. Sequencing was performed on PBMCs. The source of these receptors is a man in his thirties or forties in good health and CMV-seronegative.

This clone has a handful of counts. The gene calls are TRBV7-6 and TRBJ2-5; tentative D call: TRBD1 (5 bases). Germline V gene data show CDR1 as SGHVS and CDR2 as FNYEAQ. The CDR3 contains 15 residues. Between the trimmed V and J ends, which lost 1 base and 2 bases, there was a span of 11 bases. The CDR3 region has the DNA TGTGCCAGCAGCTTAGAAGTGACAGCACAAGAGACCCAGTACTTC. Translation: CASSLEVTAQETQYF.

The chain joins TRBV19 to TRBJ2-1, with D tentatively TRBD2 (6 bases). V was clipped by 5 bases and J by 7 bases, with 18 bases between them. The germline gives CDR1 LNHDA, CDR2 SQIVND (reference sequence). The CDR3 covers 15 residues. The CDR3 bases are TGTGCCAGTAGTCCGTTAAGCGGCGGAGGGAATGAGCAGTTCTTC. Protein sequence: CASSPLSGGGNEQFF.

The chain links TRBV19 to TRBJ2-7, with 8 nucleotides matching TRBD1. The CDR3 is 12 residues long. The V gene end was trimmed by 8 bases and the J gene end by 6 bases; junction bases not matched to a gene: 6. The germline CDR1 and CDR2 sequences are LNHDA and SQIVND (reference sequence). CDR3 region: CASSVRGREQYF. As DNA, the CDR3 is TGTGCCAGTTCCGTCAGGGGGCGCGAGCAGTACTTC.

The chain combines TRBV5-4 with TRBJ2-3; 7 bases agree with TRBD1. V shed 3 bases, J shed 2 bases, and the junction held 6 bases outside the gene matches. Per the germline V gene, CDR1 is SGHNT and CDR2 is YYREEE (reference sequence). The CDR3 runs to 15 residues. The CDR3 coding sequence is TGTGCCAGCAGCTCTGGGACAGCCAACACAGATACGCAGTATTTT. Its translation is CASSSGTANTDTQYF.

The chain joins TRBV6-5 to TRBJ2-1; weak D call: TRBD1 (6 bases). V was clipped by 4 bases and J by 7 bases, with 11 bases between them. CDR1 and CDR2 (germline): MNHEY, SVGAGI. This CDR3 region has 13 residues. The DNA of the CDR3 is TGTGCCAGCAGTTCACCCAGGGGAAATGAGCAGTTCTTC. It codes for CASSSPRGNEQFF.

V gene TRBV5-1 combines with J gene TRBJ2-5; D uncertain. V dropped 0 bases and J dropped 4 bases, with 10 bases sitting between them. Germline V lookup: CDR1 SGHRS, CDR2 YFSETQ. The CDR3 runs 14 residues. This CDR3 is CASSLAGTGETQYF. CDR3 nucleotide sequence: TGCGCCAGCAGCTTGGCCGGAACGGGAGAGACCCAGTACTTC.

The gene calls are TRBV5-8 and TRBJ1-2; D not resolved. Trimming cost V 4 bases and J 4 bases, with 20 bases left between them. CDR3 length equals 16 residues. Germline V CDR1 and CDR2: SGHTS, YDEGEE. The CDR3 here is CASSLGRAPGIYGYTF. The CDR3 DNA reads TGTGCCAGCAGCCTAGGACGGGCCCCGGGAATCTATGGCTACACCTTC. Variable domain in full (rest from reference TRBV5-8 and TRBJ1-2): EAGVTQSPTHLIKTRGQQATLRCSPISGHTSVYWYQQALGLGLQFLLWYDEGEERNRGNFPPRFSGRQFPNYSSELNVNALELEDSALYLCASSLGRAPGIYGYTFGSGTRLTVV.

In this sample, this clone turned up a few times. The chain recombines TRBV5-6 with TRBJ2-2; tentatively, D is TRBD2 (6 bases). The CDR3 is 17 amino acids. The germline V gene has CDR1 SGHDT and CDR2 YYEEEE. V was shortened by 4 bases and J by 5 bases, with 21 bases between the two germline ends. CDR3 nucleotide sequence: TGTGCCAGCAGCCCCGTTGGATCGGGGGTGGGTACCGGGGAGCTGTTTTTT. This codes for CASSPVGSGVGTGELFF.

The chain employs TRBV7-2 and TRBJ2-7; weak D call: TRBD1 (6 bases). The CDR3 runs 14 residues. CDR1 SGHTA and CDR2 FQGNSA come from the germline V gene. V was cut by 3 bases and J by 4 bases, with 13 bases left in between. CDR3 loop: CASSLTTGQYEQYF. In DNA, the CDR3 is TGTGCCAGCAGCTTGACGACAGGCCAATACGAGCAGTACTTC.

This chain connects TRBV14 to TRBJ2-7; 9 bases line up with TRBD1. The CDR3 contains 17 residues. Trimming cost V 1 base and J 5 bases; bases outside gene matches: 12. CDR1 is SGHDN and CDR2 is FVKESK in the germline V gene. CDR3 sequence: CASSQGTGTGYFNEQYF. For the CDR3, the DNA is TGTGCCAGCAGCCAAGGAACCGGGACAGGGTATTTCAACGAGCAGTACTTC.

This chain connects TRBV7-9 to TRBJ2-3; 10 bases align to TRBD2. With 5 bases clipped from V and 2 bases from J, the junction kept 7 bases outside the gene matches. The length of the CDR3 is 16 residues. CDR1 is SEHNR, CDR2 FQNEAQ, per germline (reference sequence). The DNA of the CDR3 is TGTGCCAGCAGCCCCTTTAGCGGGGGGAACACAGATACGCAGTATTTT. This gives the protein CASSPFSGGNTDTQYF.

The chain combines TRBV15 with TRBJ1-1; possible D gene TRBD1, 5 bases. Germline assignment: CDR1 LNHNV and CDR2 YYDKDF (reference sequence). The CDR3 is 13 amino acids. Trimming pared 4 bases from V and 3 bases from J, leaving 9 bases between. CDR3 sequence: CATSMGRDTEAFF. The CDR3 bases are TGTGCCACCAGCATGGGCAGGGACACTGAAGCTTTCTTT.

The rearrangement links TRBV5-1 to TRBJ1-1; tentative D call: TRBD1 (5 bases). The germline V and J ends were trimmed by 0 bases and 4 bases, with 13 bases remaining between them. The CDR3 has 15 amino acids. Germline lookup yields CDR1 SGHRS and CDR2 YFSETQ. In nucleotides, the CDR3 is TGCGCCAGCAGCTTGGAGCTCGGGGGGAGCACTGAAGCTTTCTTT. Its protein is CASSLELGGSTEAFF.

The chain recombines TRBV28 with TRBJ2-2, with TRBD1 matching over 7 bases. Germline V gene sequence: CDR1 MDHEN, CDR2 SYDVKM. The CDR3 has 15 amino acids. J lost 5 bases, V lost 8 bases, and 11 bases had no gene match. The CDR3 coding sequence is TGTGCCAGCGGAACAGGGGTCGGGATTACCGGGGAGCTGTTTTTT. It specifies CASGTGVGITGELFF.

The V call is TRBV28, the J call TRBJ2-1; 9 positions match TRBD2. Germline values: CDR1 MDHEN, CDR2 SYDVKM. The CDR3 sequence is 16 residues long. V gave up 1 base and J gave up 4 bases; unmatched junction bases: 5. CDR3 protein: CASSLSAGGHYNEQFF. CDR3 nucleotide sequence: TGTGCCAGCAGTTTATCGGCGGGGGGGCATTACAATGAGCAGTTCTTC.

This sequence joins TRBV5-4 and TRBJ2-7; 7 bases are shared with TRBD1. V was pared by 0 bases and J by 1 base, with 1 base of the junction left unmatched. The CDR3 extends over 14 amino acids. Germline CDR1 SGHNT, CDR2 YYREEE (reference sequence). The CDR3 loop is CASSLAGGSYEQYF. CDR3 nucleotide sequence: TGTGCCAGCAGCTTGGCAGGGGGTTCCTACGAGCAGTACTTC.

The rearrangement uses TRBV28 and TRBJ2-7, with 7 bases lining up with TRBD1. V lost 4 bases, J lost 3 bases, and 6 bases stayed unmatched. Germline V lookup: CDR1 MDHEN, CDR2 SYDVKM. This CDR3 comprises 14 residues. The CDR3 coding sequence is TGTGCCAGCAGTTCCGTCACAGGGGTCTACGAGCAGTACTTC. Its translation is CASSSVTGVYEQYF.

The chain links TRBV5-1 to TRBJ1-3, with a tentative D call TRBD1 (5 bases). V shed 3 bases and J shed 1 base, with 11 bases lying between them. Germline values: CDR1 SGHRS, CDR2 YFSETQ. The CDR3 is made up of 15 amino acids. The CDR3 sequence is CASSSMPGSGNTIYF. In DNA, the CDR3 is TGCGCCAGCAGCTCAATGCCAGGGTCTGGAAACACCATATATTTT.

The rearrangement links TRBV5-8 to TRBJ2-5, with a possible D match to TRBD2 (5 bases). The germline V gene has CDR1 SGHTS and CDR2 YDEGEE. The CDR3 runs 14 residues. The germline V and J ends were trimmed by 2 bases and 4 bases, with 12 bases remaining between them. The CDR3, as DNA: TGTGCCAGCAGCTTCGGACTTTCCCCAGAGACCCAGTACTTC. Translated, it gives CASSFGLSPETQYF.

V and J are TRBV4-1 and TRBJ1-1; 7 bases map to TRBD1. This CDR3 region has 14 residues. Germline loops: CDR1 MGHRA, CDR2 YSYEKL. V lost 4 bases and J lost 4; bases outside the gene matches: 6. CDR3 sequence (DNA): TGCGCCAGCAGCCGAGAGGGGGCGTTCACTGAAGCTTTCTTT. This sequence encodes CASSREGAFTEAFF.

With regard to this clone: This same CDR3 is encoded by further DNA sequences in the sample. CDR3 sequence: CASTPGQGSYEQYF. CDR3 bases: TGTGCCAGTACCCCGGGACAGGGCTCCTACGAGCAGTACTTC. J is TRBJ2-7 and V is TRBV19; TRBD1 matches at 9 bases. The CDR3 spans 14 residues. Germline CDR1 and CDR2: LNHDA and SQIVND (reference sequence). V was pared by 7 bases and J by 0 bases, with 4 bases of the junction left unmatched.

V usage is TRBV5-1 and J usage is TRBJ1-1, with D perhaps matching TRBD1 (5 bases). Trimming took 0 bases from V and 1 from J, leaving 16 bases between them. The length of the CDR3 is 17 residues. The germline V gene encodes CDR1 SGHRS and CDR2 YFSETQ. CDR3 loop: CASSLAMGFRENTEAFF. The DNA of the CDR3 is TGCGCCAGCAGCTTGGCCATGGGTTTCAGGGAGAACACTGAAGCTTTCTTT.

The chain couples TRBV6-1 to TRBJ2-1; a weak D match, TRBD2 (6 bases). The CDR3 runs 15 residues. CDR1 and CDR2 from the germline V gene are MNHNS and SASEGT. The ends were cut back, 7 bases at V and 1 base at J, with 14 bases in the middle. The CDR3 protein is CASKMGGTSYNEQFF. DNA for the CDR3: TGTGCCAGCAAAATGGGGGGTACATCCTACAATGAGCAGTTCTTC.

This sequence joins TRBV29-1 and TRBJ2-1; TRBD2 matches 8 bases. The CDR3 length is 14 residues. Germline V gene lookup returns CDR1 SQVTM and CDR2 ANQGSEA. Germline trimming cut 4 bases from V and 4 bases from J; bases unmatched to any gene: 6. The CDR3 bases are TGCAGCGTTGTGGTGCGGGGGGCGTACAATGAGCAGTTCTTC. Its protein is CSVVVRGAYNEQFF.

The chain recombines TRBV28 with TRBJ1-6; 7 bases are a match to TRBD1. V dropped 5 bases and J dropped 9; count of bases not matched to a gene: 10. From germline, CDR1 is MDHEN and CDR2 SYDVKM. This CDR3 spans 15 amino acids. DNA of the CDR3: TGTGCCAGCAGTGGAACTCGACAGGGCTCTTCACCCCTCCACTTT. Translating gives CASSGTRQGSSPLHF.

Comment on this clone: Other DNA variants within this sample encode the same CDR3. The rearrangement links TRBV28 to TRBJ2-7; TRBD1 matches at 12 bases. The germline V gene has CDR1 MDHEN and CDR2 SYDVKM. Losses at the gene ends were 2 bases for V and 6 bases for J; bases not matched to a gene: 8. The CDR3 loop spans 16 amino acids. The CDR3 DNA reads TGTGCCAGCAGTTTACTTCCGGGACAGGGGGCCGTCGAGCAGTACTTC. Its protein product is CASSLLPGQGAVEQYF.

The genes are TRBV7-9 and TRBJ1-1; no clear D. Trimming left V 4 bases short and J 4 bases short, with 16 bases between. The CDR3 sequence is 15 residues long. The germline V gene has CDR1 SEHNR and CDR2 FQNEAQ (reference sequence). DNA of the CDR3: TGTGCCAGCAGCTCCCCCCGCGAAAGGAGCACTGAAGCTTTCTTT. Its protein product is CASSSPRERSTEAFF.

As for this clone: The junction does not match germline at one end; this may be a read error. The CDR3 DNA reads TGTGTCACCAGGCGAGAGGTGACGGATGAAAAACTGTTTTTT. Protein sequence: CVTRREVTDEKLFF. The rearrangement uses TRBV15 and TRBJ1-4; no definite D call. The CDR3 sequence is 14 residues long. CDR1 LNHNV and CDR2 YYDKDF come from the germline V gene (reference sequence). Full variable domain (outside the CDR3, taken from reference TRBV15 and TRBJ1-4): DAMVIQNPRYQVTQFGKPVTLSCSQTLNHNVMYWYQQKSSQAPKLLFHYYDKDFNNEADTPDNFQSRRPNTSFCFLDIRSPGLGDTAMYLCVTRREVTDEKLFFGSGTQLSVL.

The chain combines TRBV29-1 with TRBJ2-7; 8 positions match TRBD2. This CDR3 has 16 residues. CDR1 is SQVTM, CDR2 ANQGSEA, per germline. V was pared by 1 base and J by 1 base, with 9 bases of the junction left unmatched. CDR3 in DNA: TGCAGCGTTGAAGTAGGTAGCGGGGTAACTTCCTACGAGCAGTACTTC. Its protein is CSVEVGSGVTSYEQYF.